This is a list of T cell receptor beta chains from one sample in a study of blood T cell repertoires in COVID-19. TCRdb keeps only in-frame clones here, not all; method: immunoSEQ multiplex PCR. The sample has approximately 400,000 clones, about 80% seen once. Sequencing was done on a sample of peripheral blood. The source is a human donor with acute or convalescent COVID-19. The donor label of this sample is uncertain. CDR3s include the opening cysteine and the closing phenylalanine or tryptophan. Each record gives: J gene, clone size, V gene, CDR3 protein. Size values are once, few and many counts, or a class for expanded clones, and some rows have none.

j_gene: TRBJ1-2; abundance: few; v_gene: TRBV2; CDR3aa: CASSLVRNYGYTF
j_gene: TRBJ1-1; abundance: -; v_gene: TRBV2; CDR3aa: CASNIQGSTEAFF
j_gene: TRBJ1-4; abundance: -; v_gene: TRBV6-5; CDR3aa: CASQGQGATNEKLFF
j_gene: TRBJ1-2; abundance: -; v_gene: TRBV30; CDR3aa: CAWESGQLYGYTF
j_gene: TRBJ1-1; abundance: -; v_gene: TRBV28; CDR3aa: CASSFWRTEAFF
j_gene: TRBJ1-6; abundance: -; v_gene: TRBV3-1/TRBV3-2; CDR3aa: CASSRTGNSPLHF
j_gene: TRBJ1-1; abundance: -; v_gene: TRBV5-1; CDR3aa: CASSSRTEAFF
j_gene: TRBJ2-2; abundance: -; v_gene: TRBV7-9; CDR3aa: CASSLSSRELFF
j_gene: TRBJ1-4; abundance: -; v_gene: TRBV7-9; CDR3aa: CASSPQQATNEKLFF
j_gene: TRBJ2-1; abundance: -; v_gene: TRBV19; CDR3aa: CASSRTSVGEQFF
j_gene: TRBJ2-7; abundance: few; v_gene: TRBV7-9; CDR3aa: CASSNPGTYEQYF
j_gene: TRBJ1-1; abundance: -; v_gene: TRBV18; CDR3aa: CASSPQEGNTEAFF
j_gene: TRBJ2-1; abundance: -; v_gene: TRBV18; CDR3aa: CASSPLAGGIYNEQFF
j_gene: TRBJ2-1; abundance: once; v_gene: TRBV5-1; CDR3aa: CASSLVGGPSNEQFF
j_gene: TRBJ1-1; abundance: -; v_gene: TRBV7-9; CDR3aa: CASSLFAGGEAFF
j_gene: TRBJ1-2; abundance: few; v_gene: TRBV10-3; CDR3aa: CAISEPADSRFYGYTF
j_gene: TRBJ1-5; abundance: -; v_gene: TRBV10-2; CDR3aa: CASSESAGPQPQHF
j_gene: TRBJ2-6; abundance: -; v_gene: TRBV7-6; CDR3aa: CASSLGGYSGANVLTF
j_gene: TRBJ2-2; abundance: -; v_gene: TRBV5-1; CDR3aa: CASRGQANTGELFF
j_gene: TRBJ1-2; abundance: once; v_gene: TRBV11-2; CDR3aa: CASSFVQTWTGGGYTF
j_gene: TRBJ1-2; abundance: once; v_gene: TRBV2; CDR3aa: CASSPPGSTGGYTF
j_gene: TRBJ2-2; abundance: -; v_gene: TRBV5-1; CDR3aa: CASSLEAGGAGELFF
j_gene: TRBJ1-5; abundance: -; v_gene: TRBV18; CDR3aa: CASSPLTGGNQPQHF
j_gene: TRBJ1-5; abundance: -; v_gene: TRBV28; CDR3aa: CASTVGQGKNQPQHF
j_gene: TRBJ1-4; abundance: many; v_gene: TRBV6-1; CDR3aa: CASSEYGGHSNEKLFF
j_gene: TRBJ2-2; abundance: -; v_gene: TRBV12-3/TRBV12-4; CDR3aa: CASSLLTGELFF
j_gene: TRBJ1-4; abundance: -; v_gene: TRBV11-2; CDR3aa: CASSPTGVGEKLFF
j_gene: TRBJ2-7; abundance: -; v_gene: TRBV21-1; CDR3aa: CASLTPGTSGRRMYEQYF
j_gene: TRBJ2-2; abundance: -; v_gene: TRBV7-9; CDR3aa: CASRREAGELFF
j_gene: TRBJ1-1; abundance: -; v_gene: TRBV11-3; CDR3aa: CASSLGPGDMNTEAFF
j_gene: TRBJ1-2; abundance: -; v_gene: TRBV6-1; CDR3aa: CASSEGSGGGYTF
j_gene: TRBJ2-1; abundance: few; v_gene: TRBV3-1/TRBV3-2; CDR3aa: CASSPRDRANEQFF
j_gene: TRBJ1-5; abundance: -; v_gene: TRBV18; CDR3aa: CASSPPRRGRQPQHF
j_gene: TRBJ2-1; abundance: -; v_gene: TRBV5-1; CDR3aa: CASSLGPLDEQFF
j_gene: TRBJ2-1; abundance: -; v_gene: TRBV29-1; CDR3aa: CSGSDRLAYNEQFF
j_gene: TRBJ1-5; abundance: -; v_gene: TRBV19; CDR3aa: CASSIRPGRDYQPQHF
j_gene: TRBJ1-5; abundance: few; v_gene: TRBV28; CDR3aa: CASSTRSSTSNQPQHF
j_gene: TRBJ1-5; abundance: -; v_gene: TRBV24-1; CDR3aa: CATTRGQGSCPQHF
j_gene: TRBJ2-1; abundance: once; v_gene: TRBV3-1/TRBV3-2; CDR3aa: CASSRLALSYNEQFF
j_gene: TRBJ1-5; abundance: -; v_gene: TRBV6-5; CDR3aa: CASSQDIYNQPQHF
j_gene: TRBJ2-7; abundance: -; v_gene: TRBV5-1; CDR3aa: CASSLDRSRYEQYF
j_gene: TRBJ2-3; abundance: -; v_gene: TRBV6-1; CDR3aa: CASSERGGDTQYF
j_gene: TRBJ1-2; abundance: -; v_gene: TRBV16; CDR3aa: CASSLAAGLNYGYTF
j_gene: TRBJ1-1; abundance: -; v_gene: TRBV2; CDR3aa: CASRDRGSVGTEAFF
j_gene: TRBJ2-6; abundance: -; v_gene: TRBV3-1/TRBV3-2; CDR3aa: CASSRGQGTSGANVLTF
j_gene: TRBJ2-7; abundance: once; v_gene: TRBV29-1; CDR3aa: CSVSGQGGYEQYF
j_gene: TRBJ2-1; abundance: -; v_gene: TRBV19; CDR3aa: CASSWGVGSYNEQFF
j_gene: TRBJ1-1; abundance: few; v_gene: TRBV5-4; CDR3aa: CASSSEGRSWGNTEAFF
j_gene: TRBJ1-5; abundance: once; v_gene: TRBV7-8; CDR3aa: CASGTGVNQPQHF
j_gene: TRBJ1-5; abundance: once; v_gene: TRBV6-5; CDR3aa: CASSYSRYSNQPQHF
j_gene: TRBJ1-5; abundance: few; v_gene: TRBV6-5; CDR3aa: CASMVGEPSNQPQHF
j_gene: TRBJ2-5; abundance: -; v_gene: TRBV12-3/TRBV12-4; CDR3aa: CASSPGPAGTQYF
j_gene: TRBJ1-6; abundance: many; v_gene: TRBV2; CDR3aa: CASSERQGRNSPLHF
j_gene: TRBJ2-4; abundance: -; v_gene: TRBV6-6; CDR3aa: CASSDRGQGNIQYF
j_gene: TRBJ2-7; abundance: few; v_gene: TRBV7-2; CDR3aa: CASSLGPTLAHRAYEQYF
j_gene: TRBJ1-1; abundance: -; v_gene: TRBV23-1; CDR3aa: CASSQILRITRGLGGTEAFF
j_gene: TRBJ2-3; abundance: once; v_gene: TRBV12-5; CDR3aa: CASGLVQGATDTQYF